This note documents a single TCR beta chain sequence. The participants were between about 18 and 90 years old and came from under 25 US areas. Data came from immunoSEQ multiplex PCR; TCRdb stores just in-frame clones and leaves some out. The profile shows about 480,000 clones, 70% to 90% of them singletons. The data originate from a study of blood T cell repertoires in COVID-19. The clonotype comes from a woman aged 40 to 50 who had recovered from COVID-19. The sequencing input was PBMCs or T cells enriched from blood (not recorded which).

The DNA for the CDR3 is TGCGCCAGCAGGATCGGACTAGCGGGTTACAATGAGCAGTTCTTC. Translation gives CASRIGLAGYNEQFF. The chain joins TRBV10-2 to TRBJ2-1; 11 nucleotides agree with TRBD2. The CDR3 runs 15 residues. CDR1 and CDR2 from the germline V gene are WSHSY and SAAADI. V lost 6 bases to trimming and J lost 4 bases; unmatched junction nucleotides: 5.